Only a few counts were recorded for the clone carrying this T cell receptor beta chain. Its antigen is undetermined. One end of the junction is discordant with germline, which a read error may explain. This sample was included in a study of regulatory T cells in long-lasting Graves disease. Noted time point: persistent/refractory GD, antithyroid drugs over 5 years with positive TRAb. Scientists built the TCR library using RNA that was extracted from PBMCs. Germline V gives CDR1 DFQATT, CDR2 SNEGSKA (reference sequence). The CDR3 totals 13 residues. Study-wide points: Sample size was small, which may have lowered accuracy.

Arm-PCR of CDR3 regions and iRepertoire HTBI primers were used to build TCR beta libraries. TCRdb redid the calling of the multiplex PCR reads with MiXCR, one entry per CDR3 protein. The data contain around 300,000 distinct CDR3 sequences, 22% of them singletons. This chain uses TRBV20-1 with TRBJ1-5; 8 bases agree with TRBD1. The sample consisted of peripheral blood mononuclear cells (PBMCs), taken when the disease was refractory, from a patient treated with antithyroid drugs. This sequence was found in a female donor with Graves disease. CDR3: CSATTGASQPRHF. The CDR3 DNA reads TGCAGTGCGACGACAGGGGCTTCTCAGCCCCGGCATTTT.